Here is one T cell receptor beta chain with its context. The sample holds many counts of this clonotype. Its antigen has not been determined. The record has no base qualities; no much larger clone is one base away. From the second PCR step onward, the TCR alpha chain libraries and the TCR beta chain libraries were amplified separately. Donor CMV status was determined by IFNgamma production from CD4+ T cells after overnight stimulation of fresh PBMCs with CMV viral lysate. CD4 T cells were positively selected with Miltenyi beads, followed by positive selection of CD8 T cells from the CD4-negative fraction. Cells stained for CD3, CD4, CD8, CD45RA, CD27 and a live/dead dye were sorted on a BD Aria II into four subsets by CD45RA and CD27. Effector memory cells were sorted as CD45RA-CD27-, whereas EMRA cells were sorted as CD45RA+CD27-. Blood was obtained from a few healthy volunteers, and the blood from each volunteer was fractionated into CD4 and CD8 T cells and subsequently into four differentiation subsets. Around 110 ml of peripheral blood was collected from each donor, and PBMC were isolated by Ficoll-Paque PLUS density-gradient centrifugation. The sorted cells were lysed in RLT buffer, after which RNA was extracted using a Qiagen RNeasy kit and kept at -80 degrees C.

This sample is drawn from a study of naive and memory T cell subsets (dated by TCRdb to between 2016 and 2019). Looking at the study overall: An open-source, UMI-based TCR alpha and beta sequencing pipeline was applied to sorted naive and memory peripheral blood T cell subsets. Complete agreement was observed between the functional CMV T cell responses and the IgG serology results. RNA was DNase-treated and reverse transcribed with TCR constant-region primers, mostly using SuperScript III. Results the study describes overall, beyond this receptor: No ground truth was available to validate the repertoire findings for the naive and memory subsets. In both CD4 and CD8 cells, a rise in Gini index and a fall in Shannon and inverse Simpson diversity were observed from naive through CM, EM and EMRA. The abundance of TCRs followed a power law with an exponent that differed between naive and memory subsets yet stayed consistent across the three individuals. Clonotypes were defined as single alpha or beta chain sequences, not paired alpha/beta receptors. RNA-based TCR counts may be influenced by expression changes linked to T cell activation and differentiation. After error correction, over 90% of naive TCR sequences appeared only once, giving much steeper abundance distributions than memory subsets.

The CDR3 measures 14 amino acids from cysteine to phenylalanine. The only DNA kept is the CDR3, 42 bases in frame from the first base. The germline V gene encodes CDR1 SGHNT and CDR2 YYREEE (reference sequence). The germline ends are 12 bases apart after V is trimmed by 3 bases and J by 5 bases. Library preparation employed UMI-ligation and nested PCR. The beta constant-region primer consisted of an equimolar mixture of two oligonucleotides that together covered TRBC1 and TRBC2. Four rounds of PCR, combining the SP2 primer with nested alpha and beta constant-region primers, were used to amplify the ligated cDNA. T4 RNA ligase 1 ligated a single-stranded oligonucleotide carrying the SP2 primer and a 12-nucleotide UMI to the cDNA 3' end. The ligation reaction was kept at 16 degrees C for about 19-24 hours. PCR2 was usually performed as a SYBR Green qPCR and halted at a preset threshold so that over-amplification would not occur. Agencourt AMPure XP magnetic beads were used for all purifications after the first. Libraries were quantified by Qubit and checked on a TapeStation, where a main peak was expected near 650 bp. The pooled libraries were sequenced on an Illumina MiSeq using v2 2x251 paired-end kits, which usually yielded 1-2 million reads per sample. Libraries were pooled at approximately 3.7 nM per sample, and roughly 5-7.5% PhiX was added to improve cluster recognition. For the original study's pipeline: Using tag matching that tolerated one base-pair mismatch, Decombinator assigned V and J genes to FASTQ reads that had been processed by Demultiplexor. Collapsinator relied on UMIs to fix sequencing errors as well as frequency errors caused by PCR heterogeneity. CDR3Translator translated TCRs and extracted CDR3s from the conserved cysteine to the FGXG phenylalanine, flagging non-productive sequences. Gini, Shannon entropy and inverse Simpson indices were computed after subsampling the repertoires to the same number of UMI-defined TCRs. Clonotype abundance distributions were fitted to a power law by maximum likelihood within the linear range. Similar UMI counts, unique TCR numbers and clonal distributions were obtained with the pipeline and with MIGEC on one naive CD8 sample. Repertoires were searched for some 7,000 CMV-associated CDR3 sequences compiled from VDJdb and a published dataset. TCRdb handled the public reads itself, with Q25 trimming in fastp and clone calling in MiXCR, and kept productive beta chains. A single entry per CDR3 protein holds the most common genes and DNA from its merged rows. The authors' filters were not applied to this entry. This sample lists fewer than 4,500 distinct CDR3 sequences; 4% to 6% were detected once. Roughly a quarter of the sample rests with the top ten.

Sequencing used effector memory CD8+ T cells from blood. This specimen's cell subset or site label, per the study, means: effector memory, CD45RA- CD27-. The V and J segments used are TRBV5-4 and TRBJ2-1; the D gene is perhaps TRBD2, on 6 matching bases. This TCR derives from a human donor in good health. CDR3 loop: CASSWLASDNEQFF. The DNA sequence reads TGTGCCAGCAGCTGGCTAGCGTCTGACAATGAGCAGTTCTTC. This CDR3, with the reference TRBV5-4 and TRBJ2-1 proteins standing in past its ends, gives the full variable domain ETGVTQSPTHLIKTRGQQVTLRCSSQSGHNTVSWYQQALGQGPQFIFQYYREEENGRGNFPPRFSGLQFPNYSSELNVNALELDDSALYLCASSWLASDNEQFFGPGTRLTVL.